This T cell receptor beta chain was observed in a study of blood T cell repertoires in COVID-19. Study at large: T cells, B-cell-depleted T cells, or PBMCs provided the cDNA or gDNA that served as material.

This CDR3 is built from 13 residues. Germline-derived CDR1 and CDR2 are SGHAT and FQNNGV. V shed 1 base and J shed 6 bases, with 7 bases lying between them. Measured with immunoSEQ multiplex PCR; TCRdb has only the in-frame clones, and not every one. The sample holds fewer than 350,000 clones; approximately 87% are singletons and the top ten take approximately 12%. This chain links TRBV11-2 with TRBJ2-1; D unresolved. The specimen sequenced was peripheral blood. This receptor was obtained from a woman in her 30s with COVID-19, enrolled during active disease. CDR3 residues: CASSLGPGNEQFF. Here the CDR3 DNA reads TGTGCCAGCAGCTTAGGGCCAGGCAATGAGCAGTTCTTC.